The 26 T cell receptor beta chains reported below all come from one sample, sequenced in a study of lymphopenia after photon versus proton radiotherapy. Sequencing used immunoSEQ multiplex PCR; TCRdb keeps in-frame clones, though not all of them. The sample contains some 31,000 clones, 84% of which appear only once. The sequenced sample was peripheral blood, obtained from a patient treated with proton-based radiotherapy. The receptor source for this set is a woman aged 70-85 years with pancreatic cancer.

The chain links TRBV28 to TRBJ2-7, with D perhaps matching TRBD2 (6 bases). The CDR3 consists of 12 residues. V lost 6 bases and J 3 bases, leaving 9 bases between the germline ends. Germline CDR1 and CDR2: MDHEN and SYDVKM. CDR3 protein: CASRAGGYEQYF. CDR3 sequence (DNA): TGTGCCAGCAGGGCCGGGGGCTACGAGCAGTACTTC.

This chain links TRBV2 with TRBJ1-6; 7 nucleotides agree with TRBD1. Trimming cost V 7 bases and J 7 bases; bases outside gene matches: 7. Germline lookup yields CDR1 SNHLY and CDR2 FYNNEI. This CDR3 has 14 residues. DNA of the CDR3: TGTGCCAGCACCCTTTCGGGACAGAATTCACCCCTCCACTTT. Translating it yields CASTLSGQNSPLHF.

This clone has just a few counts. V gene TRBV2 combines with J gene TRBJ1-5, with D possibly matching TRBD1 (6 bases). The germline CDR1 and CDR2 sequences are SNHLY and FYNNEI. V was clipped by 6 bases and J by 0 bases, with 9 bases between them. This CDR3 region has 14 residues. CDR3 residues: CASRGAYSNQPQHF. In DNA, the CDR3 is TGTGCCAGCAGGGGGGCCTATAGCAATCAGCCCCAGCATTTT.

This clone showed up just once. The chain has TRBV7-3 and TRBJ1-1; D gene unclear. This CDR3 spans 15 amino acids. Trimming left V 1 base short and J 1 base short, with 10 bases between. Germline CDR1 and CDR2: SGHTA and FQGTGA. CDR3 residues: CASSLNGRWNTEAFF. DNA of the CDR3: TGTGCCAGCAGCTTAAACGGACGGTGGAACACTGAAGCTTTCTTT.

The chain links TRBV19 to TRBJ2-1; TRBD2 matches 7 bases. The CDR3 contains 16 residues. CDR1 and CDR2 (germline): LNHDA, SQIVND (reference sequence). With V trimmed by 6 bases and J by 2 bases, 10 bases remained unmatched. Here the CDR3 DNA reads TGTGCCAGTAGGGGAAACGGGGCGGGGGCCTACAATGAGCAGTTCTTC. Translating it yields CASRGNGAGAYNEQFF.

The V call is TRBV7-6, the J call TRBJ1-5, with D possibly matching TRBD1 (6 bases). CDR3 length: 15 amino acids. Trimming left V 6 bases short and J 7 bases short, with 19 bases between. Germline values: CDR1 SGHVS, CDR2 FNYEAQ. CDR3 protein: CASSAAGALGQPQHF. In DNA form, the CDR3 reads TGTGCCAGCAGTGCGGCAGGGGCCCTTGGGCAGCCCCAGCATTTT.

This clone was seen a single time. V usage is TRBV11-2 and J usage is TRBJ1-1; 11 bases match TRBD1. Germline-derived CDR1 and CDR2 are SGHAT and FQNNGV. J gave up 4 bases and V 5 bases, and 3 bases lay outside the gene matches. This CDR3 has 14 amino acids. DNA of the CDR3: TGTGCCAGCAGCAAGGGACAGGGGGTCACTGAAGCTTTCTTT. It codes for CASSKGQGVTEAFF.

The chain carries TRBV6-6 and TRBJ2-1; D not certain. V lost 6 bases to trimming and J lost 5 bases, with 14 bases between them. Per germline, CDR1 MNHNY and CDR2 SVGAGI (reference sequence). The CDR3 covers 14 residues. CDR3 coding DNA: TGTGCCAGCAGCGACCGATCCACCAACAATGAGCAGTTCTTC. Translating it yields CASSDRSTNNEQFF.

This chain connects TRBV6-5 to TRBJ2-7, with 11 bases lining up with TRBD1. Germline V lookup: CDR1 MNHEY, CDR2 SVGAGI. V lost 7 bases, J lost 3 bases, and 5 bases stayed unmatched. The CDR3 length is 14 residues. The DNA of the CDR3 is TGTGCCAGCAAGCGGACAGGGGGCGTCTACGAGCAGTACTTC. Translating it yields CASKRTGGVYEQYF.

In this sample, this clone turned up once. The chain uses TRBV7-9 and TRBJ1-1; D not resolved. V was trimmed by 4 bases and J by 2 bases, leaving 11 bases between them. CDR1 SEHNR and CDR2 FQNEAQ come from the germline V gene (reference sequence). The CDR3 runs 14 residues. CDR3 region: CASSSPGANTEAFF. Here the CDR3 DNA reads TGTGCCAGCAGCTCGCCCGGAGCAAACACTGAAGCTTTCTTT.

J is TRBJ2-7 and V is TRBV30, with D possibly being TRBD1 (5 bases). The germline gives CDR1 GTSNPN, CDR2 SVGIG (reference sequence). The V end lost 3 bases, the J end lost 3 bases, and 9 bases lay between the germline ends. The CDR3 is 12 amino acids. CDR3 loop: CAWSGQGYEQYF. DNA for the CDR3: TGTGCCTGGAGCGGGCAGGGCTACGAGCAGTACTTC.

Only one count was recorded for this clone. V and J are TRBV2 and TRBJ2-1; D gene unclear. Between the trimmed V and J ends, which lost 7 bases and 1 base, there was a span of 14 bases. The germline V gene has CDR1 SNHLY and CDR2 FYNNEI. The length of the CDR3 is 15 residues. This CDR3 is CASKGSSSSYNEQFF. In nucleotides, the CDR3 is TGTGCCAGCAAAGGCTCCAGTTCGTCCTACAATGAGCAGTTCTTC.

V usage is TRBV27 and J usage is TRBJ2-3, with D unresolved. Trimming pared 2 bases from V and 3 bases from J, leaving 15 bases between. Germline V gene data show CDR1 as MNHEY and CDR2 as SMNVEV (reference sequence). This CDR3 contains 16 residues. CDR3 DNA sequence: TGTGCCAGCAGTTTAGGCTTAGCTTCAGCGACAGATACGCAGTATTTT. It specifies CASSLGLASATDTQYF.

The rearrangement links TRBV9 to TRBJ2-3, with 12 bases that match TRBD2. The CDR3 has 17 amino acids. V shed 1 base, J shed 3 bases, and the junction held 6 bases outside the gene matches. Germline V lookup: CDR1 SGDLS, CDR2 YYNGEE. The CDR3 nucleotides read TGTGCCAGCAGCGTAATTCCAGGACTAGCGGGGACAGATACGCAGTATTTT. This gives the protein CASSVIPGLAGTDTQYF.

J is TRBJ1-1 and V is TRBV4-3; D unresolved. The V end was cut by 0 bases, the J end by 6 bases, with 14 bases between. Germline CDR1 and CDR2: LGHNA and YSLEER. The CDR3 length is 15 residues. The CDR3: CASSQDVLRVSEAFF. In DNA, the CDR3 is TGCGCCAGCAGCCAAGATGTGCTTCGGGTATCTGAAGCTTTCTTT.

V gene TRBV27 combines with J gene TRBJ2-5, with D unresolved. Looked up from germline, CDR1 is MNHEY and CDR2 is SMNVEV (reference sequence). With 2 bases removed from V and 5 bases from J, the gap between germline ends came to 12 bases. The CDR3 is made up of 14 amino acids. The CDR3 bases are TGTGCCAGCAGTTTAATCGGTCAGTCGGAGACCCAGTACTTC. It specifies CASSLIGQSETQYF.

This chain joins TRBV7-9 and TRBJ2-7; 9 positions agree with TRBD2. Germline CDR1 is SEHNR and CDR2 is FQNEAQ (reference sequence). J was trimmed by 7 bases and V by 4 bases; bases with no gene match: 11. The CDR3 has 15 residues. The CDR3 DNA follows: TGTGCCAGCAGCTCACGTAGCGGGAGATCGCAGGAGCAGTACTTC. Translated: CASSSRSGRSQEQYF.

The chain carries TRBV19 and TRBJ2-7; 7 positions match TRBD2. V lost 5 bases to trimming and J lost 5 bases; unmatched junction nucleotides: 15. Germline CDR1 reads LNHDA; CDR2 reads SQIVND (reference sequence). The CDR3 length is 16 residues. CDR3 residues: CASSYQGGGSFHEQYF. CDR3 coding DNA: TGTGCCAGTAGTTATCAAGGTGGCGGGAGCTTCCACGAGCAGTACTTC.

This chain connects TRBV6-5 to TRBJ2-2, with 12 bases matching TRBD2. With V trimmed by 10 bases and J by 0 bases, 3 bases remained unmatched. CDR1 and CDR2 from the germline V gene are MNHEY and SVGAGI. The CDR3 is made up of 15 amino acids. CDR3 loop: CATRTSGANTGELFF. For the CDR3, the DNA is TGTGCCACTAGGACTAGCGGGGCGAACACCGGGGAGCTGTTTTTT.

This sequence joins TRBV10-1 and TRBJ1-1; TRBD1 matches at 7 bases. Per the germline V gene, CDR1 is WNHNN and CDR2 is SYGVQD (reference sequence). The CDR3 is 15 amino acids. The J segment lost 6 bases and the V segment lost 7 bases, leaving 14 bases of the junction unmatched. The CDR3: CASTKRDSVVAEAFF. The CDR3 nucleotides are TGCGCCAGCACCAAAAGGGACAGCGTTGTGGCTGAAGCTTTCTTT.

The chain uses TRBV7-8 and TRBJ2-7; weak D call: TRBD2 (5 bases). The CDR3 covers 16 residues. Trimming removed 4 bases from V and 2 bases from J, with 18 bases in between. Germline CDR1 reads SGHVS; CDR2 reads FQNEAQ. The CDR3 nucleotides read TGTGCCAGCAGCTCGCCTCCTTGGGAGCTTACCTACGAGCAGTACTTC. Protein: CASSSPPWELTYEQYF.

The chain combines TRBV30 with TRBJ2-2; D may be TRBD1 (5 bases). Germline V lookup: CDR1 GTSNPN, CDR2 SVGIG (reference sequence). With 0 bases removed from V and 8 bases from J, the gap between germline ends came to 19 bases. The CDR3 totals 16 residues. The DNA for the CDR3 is TGTGCCTGGAGTGTATTCAGGGCAGCCGTTGGTGGGGAGCTGTTTTTT. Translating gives CAWSVFRAAVGGELFF.

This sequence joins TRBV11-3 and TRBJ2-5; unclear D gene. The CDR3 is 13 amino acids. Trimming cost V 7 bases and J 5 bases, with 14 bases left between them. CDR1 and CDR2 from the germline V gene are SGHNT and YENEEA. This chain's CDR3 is CASTNSGLETQYF. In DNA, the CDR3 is TGTGCCAGCACCAATTCAGGCCTGGAGACCCAGTACTTC.

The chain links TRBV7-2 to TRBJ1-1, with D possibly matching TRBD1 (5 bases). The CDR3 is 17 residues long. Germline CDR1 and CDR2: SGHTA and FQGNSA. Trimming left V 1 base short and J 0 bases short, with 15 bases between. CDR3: CASSLGGVRPMNTEAFF. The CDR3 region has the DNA TGTGCCAGCAGCTTAGGGGGCGTGCGGCCCATGAACACTGAAGCTTTCTTT.

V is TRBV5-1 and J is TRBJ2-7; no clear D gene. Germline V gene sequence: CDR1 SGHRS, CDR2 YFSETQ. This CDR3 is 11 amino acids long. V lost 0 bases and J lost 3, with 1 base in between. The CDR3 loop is CASSLGYEQYF. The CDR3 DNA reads TGCGCCAGCAGCTTGGGCTACGAGCAGTACTTC.

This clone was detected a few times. The CDR3 DNA follows: TGTGCCATCAGTCGAGACTCAGTTAGCTCCTACAATGAGCAGTTCTTC. It is translated as CAISRDSVSSYNEQFF. The chain combines TRBV10-3 with TRBJ2-1; D gene ambiguous. Germline V gene sequence: CDR1 ENHRY, CDR2 SYGVKD. V was pared by 5 bases and J by 0 bases, with 14 bases between. The CDR3 contains 16 residues.